The 5 T cell receptor beta chains below all came from one sample that was sequenced in a study of shared clonotypes between healthy human individuals (dated by TCRdb to between 2020 and 2021). Library preparation was by the immunoSEQ multiplex PCR assay. What TCRdb holds here is the immuneACCESS table cut down to in-frame rearrangements. Part of the clones is not present; checked against another copy, under half of the missing clones reflect an unresolved V gene, and the others are unexplained. This sample lists about 2,500,000 clones; roughly 92% were detected once. The ten largest clonotypes hold roughly 0.15% of the sample. The sample comprised naive CD4+ T cells sorted from blood. Interpreted using the paper, the cell subset or site label stands for: CD45RA+ positively selected. The receptors were sampled from a man aged 18 to 30 in good health.

The chain joins TRBV7-4 to TRBJ2-7; 9 nucleotides agree with TRBD2. The J segment lost 5 bases and the V segment lost 1 base, leaving 6 bases of the junction unmatched. Germline values: CDR1 SGHVT, CDR2 SQSDAQ. This CDR3 comprises 15 residues. CDR3 DNA: TGTGCCAGCAGCTTAGGGGGTAGCGGGAGCCACGAGCAGTACTTC. This gives the protein CASSLGGSGSHEQYF.

A remark on this clone: Other DNA sequences in the sample encode the same CDR3. The V gene is TRBV5-6, the J gene TRBJ2-3; D remains ambiguous. Germline V gene lookup returns CDR1 SGHDT and CDR2 YYEEEE. The V end lost 1 base, the J end lost 2 bases, and 8 bases lay between the germline ends. The CDR3 runs 14 residues. The CDR3 DNA sequence: TGTGCCAGCAGCTTGACGGGCCCCACAGATACGCAGTATTTT. Translation gives CASSLTGPTDTQYF.

The chain employs TRBV10-3 and TRBJ1-2; D not certain. V lost 2 bases and J lost 2, with 9 bases in between. The CDR3 is 14 amino acids. CDR1 is ENHRY, CDR2 SYGVKD, per germline. The CDR3 nucleotides read TGTGCCATCAGTGAGAAGGGCCCAAACTATGGCTACACCTTC. It is translated as CAISEKGPNYGYTF.

The table lists this clone with a count of one. V is TRBV10-3 and J is TRBJ2-1, with TRBD2 matching over 15 bases. Germline V gene lookup returns CDR1 ENHRY and CDR2 SYGVKD. The CDR3 is 17 residues long. Trimming removed 0 bases from V and 5 bases from J; junction bases left unmatched: 2. CDR3 loop: CAISESGLAGGHNEQFF. The CDR3 nucleotides read TGTGCCATCAGTGAGTCGGGACTAGCGGGAGGACACAATGAGCAGTTCTTC.

The chain joins TRBV28 to TRBJ2-7, with 8 bases identical to TRBD1. Germline V CDR1 and CDR2: MDHEN, SYDVKM. J lost 0 bases, V lost 4 bases, and 14 bases had no gene match. The CDR3 contains 18 residues. The chain's CDR3 is CASSSGDRYSSSSYEQYF. The CDR3 DNA is TGTGCCAGCAGTTCGGGGGACAGGTATAGTTCAAGCTCCTACGAGCAGTACTTC.